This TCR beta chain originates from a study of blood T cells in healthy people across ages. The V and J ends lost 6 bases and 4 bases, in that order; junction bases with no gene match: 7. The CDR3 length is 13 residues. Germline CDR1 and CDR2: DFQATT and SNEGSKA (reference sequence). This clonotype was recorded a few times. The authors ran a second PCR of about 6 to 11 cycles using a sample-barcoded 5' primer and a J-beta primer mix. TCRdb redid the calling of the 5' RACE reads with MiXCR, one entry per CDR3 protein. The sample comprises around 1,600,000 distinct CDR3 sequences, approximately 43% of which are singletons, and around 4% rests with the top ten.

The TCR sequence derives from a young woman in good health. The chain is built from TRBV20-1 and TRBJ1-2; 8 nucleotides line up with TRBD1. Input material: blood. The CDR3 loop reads CSANTQGAYGYTF. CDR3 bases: TGCAGTGCCAACACGCAGGGGGCCTATGGCTACACCTTC.